This TCR beta chain was obtained from a study of CD8+ T cells in alopecia areata. This clone has only a few counts. The sample's treatment: oral pan-JAK inhibitor, 5-10 mg twice daily. Samples from alopecia areata patients were lesional scalp punch biopsies and peripheral blood. TCR sequencing used cDNA made by reverse transcription of extracted RNA. Data came from immunoSEQ multiplex PCR; TCRdb stores just in-frame clones and leaves some out. The sample yields about 200,000 clones, about three fifths seen once. J lost 7 bases, V lost 4 bases, and 15 bases had no gene match. The CDR3 totals 16 residues. The germline CDR1 and CDR2 sequences are SQVTM and ANQGSEA.

Here the sequenced sample was CD4+ T cells sorted from blood, taken at week 24, from a patient treated with tofacitinib. The receptor's source is a human donor with alopecia areata. The V and J genes are TRBV29-1 and TRBJ2-7; 11 bases agree with TRBD1. The CDR3: CSVGSLFGQGAGEQYF. CDR3 sequence (DNA): TGCAGCGTTGGCTCGCTTTTTGGACAGGGGGCTGGAGAGCAGTACTTC.